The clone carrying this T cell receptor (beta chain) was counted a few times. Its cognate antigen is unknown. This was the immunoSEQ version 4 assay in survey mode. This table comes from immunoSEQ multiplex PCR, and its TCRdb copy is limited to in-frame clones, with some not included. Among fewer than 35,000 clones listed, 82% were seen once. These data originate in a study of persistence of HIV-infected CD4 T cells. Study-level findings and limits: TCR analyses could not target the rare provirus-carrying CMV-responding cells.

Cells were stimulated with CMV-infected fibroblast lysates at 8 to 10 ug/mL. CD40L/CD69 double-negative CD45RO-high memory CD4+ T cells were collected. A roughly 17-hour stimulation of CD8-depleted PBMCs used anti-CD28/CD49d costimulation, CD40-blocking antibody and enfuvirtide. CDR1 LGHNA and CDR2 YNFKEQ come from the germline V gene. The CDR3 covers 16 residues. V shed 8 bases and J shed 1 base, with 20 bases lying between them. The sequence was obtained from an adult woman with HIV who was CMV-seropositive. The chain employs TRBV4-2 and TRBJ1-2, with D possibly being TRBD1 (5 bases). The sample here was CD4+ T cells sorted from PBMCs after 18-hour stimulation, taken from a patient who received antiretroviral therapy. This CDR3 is CASHQEKGWDNYGYTF. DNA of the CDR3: TGTGCCAGCCACCAAGAGAAGGGGTGGGATAACTATGGCTACACCTTC.